What follows are 11 T cell receptor beta chains derived from one specimen sequenced in a study of spatial heterogeneity in lung cancer. TCRdb reprocessed the 5' RACE reads via MiXCR and lists one record per CDR3 protein. The data show some 2,100 distinct CDR3 sequences, with 15% to 20% seen just once and more than 40% held by the top ten. As to time point: sample taken at primary tumor resection. Whole RNA obtained from tumor, nontumor lung or frozen PBMC underwent sequencing without sorting. Sequenced here: PBMCs, sampled at surgery. Receptors were obtained from a male donor with early-stage non-small cell lung cancer.

This clonotype showed up many times. V usage is TRBV4-3 and J usage is TRBJ2-7, with D possibly being TRBD2 (6 bases). CDR1 LGHNA and CDR2 YSLEER come from the germline V gene. CDR3 size: 15 residues. V shed 0 bases and J shed 5 bases, with 14 bases lying between them. CDR3 DNA: TGCGCCAGCAGCCAAGATCAAGGGGAGGACGACGAGCAGTACTTC. Protein product: CASSQDQGEDDEQYF.

By sample fraction, this clonotype is medium-sized. The chain combines TRBV7-2 with TRBJ1-2; a weak D match, TRBD1 (5 bases). The V end lost 4 bases, the J end lost 6 bases, and 12 bases lay between the germline ends. The germline V gene has CDR1 SGHTA and CDR2 FQGNSA. This CDR3 comprises 13 residues. CDR3 in DNA: TGTGCCAGCAGCTCGAGTACGGGGGATGGCTACACCTTC. It translates to CASSSSTGDGYTF.

There are many counts of this clonotype. The genes are TRBV4-2 and TRBJ1-6; TRBD1 matches at 8 bases. CDR1 and CDR2 (germline): LGHNA, YNFKEQ. This CDR3 is 16 amino acids long. V gave up 4 bases and J gave up 6 bases; unmatched junction bases: 8. The CDR3 loop reads CASSRNRGNSNSPLHF. The CDR3 DNA sequence: TGTGCCAGCAGCCGGAACAGGGGGAATTCTAATTCACCCCTCCACTTT.

V and J are TRBV9 and TRBJ2-7; TRBD2 matches at 10 bases. The junction had 8 bases not matched to a gene; V was cut back by 3 bases and J by 5 bases. CDR1 and CDR2 from the germline V gene are SGDLS and YYNGEE. The length of the CDR3 is 15 residues. The CDR3 spells CASSERAGGTDEQYF. For the CDR3, the DNA is TGTGCCAGCAGCGAGCGAGCGGGAGGGACGGACGAGCAGTACTTC.

This clonotype is large in the sample. The chain is built from TRBV7-9 and TRBJ2-5; no reliable D call. Trimming stripped 1 base from V and 2 bases from J, with 8 bases between. Germline CDR1 and CDR2: SEHNR and FQNEAQ (reference sequence). The CDR3 runs 14 residues. The CDR3: CASSLGRDQETQYF. The CDR3 DNA sequence: TGTGCCAGCAGCTTAGGCAGAGATCAAGAGACCCAGTACTTC.

This clonotype is deemed medium-sized. The chain couples TRBV7-9 to TRBJ2-7; perhaps TRBD2 as D (5 bases). V was shortened by 1 base and J by 2 bases, with 15 bases between the two germline ends. The CDR3 runs 16 residues. Germline CDR1 SEHNR, CDR2 FQNEAQ (reference sequence). In DNA, the CDR3 is TGTGCCAGCAGCTTAGAGCCAGCGGTAGGAACCTACGAGCAGTACTTC. Translating gives CASSLEPAVGTYEQYF.

The CDR3 reads CASSQWGRSAEAFF. The CDR3 DNA is TGTGCCAGCAGTCAATGGGGGCGGTCCGCTGAAGCTTTCTTT. The chain uses TRBV27 and TRBJ1-1; the D gene is possibly TRBD1 (6 bases). Deletions cut 5 bases from V and 6 bases from J, with 16 bases between. Germline-derived CDR1 and CDR2 are MNHEY and SMNVEV (reference sequence). CDR3 length equals 14 residues.

The V gene is TRBV28, the J gene TRBJ2-7; TRBD1 agrees at 7 bases. Germline CDR1 reads MDHEN; CDR2 reads SYDVKM. The CDR3 spans 13 residues. The V and J ends lost 9 bases and 1 base, in that order; junction bases with no gene match: 6. The CDR3 DNA reads as TGTGCCAGTCAACAGGGGCTTTCCTACGAGCAGTACTTC. Protein sequence: CASQQGLSYEQYF.

This sequence joins TRBV3-1 and TRBJ2-7; D remains unclear. With 4 bases removed from V and 2 bases from J, the gap between germline ends came to 9 bases. The CDR3 loop spans 13 amino acids. Per germline, CDR1 LGHDT and CDR2 YNNKEL (reference sequence). The CDR3 reads CASSLRGAYEQYF. Here the CDR3 DNA reads TGTGCCAGCAGCCTCAGAGGAGCCTACGAGCAGTACTTC.

The table lists this clonotype with a few counts. V usage is TRBV11-2 and J usage is TRBJ2-7; D possibly corresponds to TRBD1 (6 bases). CDR3 length equals 15 residues. Trimming removed 2 bases at V and 1 base at J, with 12 bases between. CDR1 SGHAT and CDR2 FQNNGV come from the germline V gene. The CDR3 DNA sequence: TGTGCCAGCAGCTTAATTTTCGGACAGTCCTACGAGCAGTACGTC. Translation: CASSLIFGQSYEQYV.

This clonotype is judged medium-sized (0.01 to 0.1%). CDR3 bases: TGTGCCAGCAGCTTTACAGGGGGCCGCTACGAGCAGTACTTC. Translated: CASSFTGGRYEQYF. This chain joins TRBV5-6 and TRBJ2-7; TRBD1 aligns across 9 bases. Germline lookup yields CDR1 SGHDT and CDR2 YYEEEE. The CDR3 contains 14 residues. Trimming took 2 bases from V and 3 from J; bases not matched to a gene: 3.